These 9 T cell receptor beta chains originate from one sample sequenced in a study of cytomegalovirus exposure and HLA in healthy donors. PCR amplification relied on 60 Vbeta primers (plus 13 Jbeta primers). Here immunoSEQ multiplex PCR was the method, and the copy in TCRdb shows in-frame clones only, minus some. The sample table includes some 70,000 clones. Sequenced input: PBMCs. Source of these receptors: a man aged 35 to 55 in good health and CMV-seronegative.

V and J are TRBV6-1 and TRBJ2-7; no definite D call. The CDR3 covers 17 residues. Trimming took off 2 bases at V and 4 bases at J, with 21 bases between the two ends. In germline, CDR1 is MNHNS, CDR2 SASEGT. CDR3 coding DNA: TGTGCCAGCAGTGAATTTTTTGGTTCGAGGATTTTTTACGAGCAGTACTTC. It yields the protein CASSEFFGSRIFYEQYF.

This chain's CDR3 is CASSLGGGNNQPQHF. For the CDR3, the DNA is TGTGCCAGCAGCTTAGGGGGAGGTAACAATCAGCCCCAGCATTTT. V gene TRBV7-2 combines with J gene TRBJ1-5; D unclear. CDR1 SGHTA and CDR2 FQGNSA come from the germline V gene. Trimming cost V 1 base and J 3 bases, with 10 bases left between them. The length of the CDR3 is 15 residues.

This chain's CDR3 is CASSLRRGGTDTQYF. In DNA form, the CDR3 reads TGTGCCAGCAGCTTAAGGCGGGGGGGTACAGATACGCAGTATTTT. V and J are TRBV7-7 and TRBJ2-3, with 9 bases lining up with TRBD2. The V gene end was trimmed by 2 bases and the J gene end by 3 bases; junction bases not matched to a gene: 3. The germline V gene has CDR1 SSHAT and CDR2 FNYEAQ (reference sequence). The CDR3 runs 15 residues. Looking up the rest from reference TRBV7-7 and TRBJ2-3 gives the full variable domain: GAGVSQSPRYKVTKRGQDVTLRCDPISSHATLYWYQQALGQGPEFLTYFNYEAQPDKSGLPSDRFSAERPEGSISTLTIQRTEQRDSAMYRCASSLRRGGTDTQYFGPGTRLTVL.

The chain employs TRBV30 and TRBJ2-2; 8 bases agree with TRBD2. Germline values: CDR1 GTSNPN, CDR2 SVGIG (reference sequence). This CDR3 contains 14 residues. The ends lost 3 bases at V and 6 bases at J; junction bases unmatched: 6. The CDR3 protein is CAWSRRAGAGELFF. For the CDR3, the DNA is TGTGCCTGGAGCCGGCGAGCGGGGGCCGGGGAGCTGTTTTTT.

V is TRBV10-1 and J is TRBJ2-5; TRBD2 agrees at 8 bases. The length of the CDR3 is 16 residues. Unmatched junction bases numbered 9, after V lost 6 bases and J lost 0 bases. Germline loops: CDR1 WNHNN, CDR2 SYGVQD (reference sequence). The CDR3, as DNA: TGCGCCAGCAGGGAGAAAAGCGGGAGAGACCAAGAGACCCAGTACTTC. This gives the protein CASREKSGRDQETQYF.

J is TRBJ2-1 and V is TRBV9; 8 bases are a match to TRBD1. Germline-derived CDR1 and CDR2 are SGDLS and YYNGEE. This CDR3 is built from 14 residues. The J segment lost 7 bases and the V segment lost 1 base, leaving 4 bases of the junction unmatched. CDR3 loop: CASSVWTGMNEQFF. CDR3 bases: TGTGCCAGCAGCGTATGGACAGGGATGAATGAGCAGTTCTTC. Supplemented by reference TRBV9 and TRBJ2-1, the full variable domain reads DSGVTQTPKHLITATGQRVTLRCSPRSGDLSVYWYQQSLDQGLQFLIQYYNGEERAKGNILERFSAQQFPDLHSELNLSSLELGDSALYFCASSVWTGMNEQFFGPGTRLTVL.

The chain recombines TRBV6-5 with TRBJ1-2; TRBD1 matches 12 bases. CDR1 and CDR2 from the germline V gene are MNHEY and SVGAGI. The CDR3 spans 16 residues. Trimming took 0 bases from V and 3 from J; bases not matched to a gene: 2. The CDR3 coding sequence is TGTGCCAGCAGTTACTCGGGACAGGGGGCCCACTATGGCTACACCTTC. Encoded protein: CASSYSGQGAHYGYTF.

The V gene is TRBV29-1, the J gene TRBJ2-6; D might be TRBD1 (6 bases). The CDR3 is made up of 16 amino acids. Germline V gene lookup returns CDR1 SQVTM and CDR2 ANQGSEA. V was trimmed by 6 bases and J by 0 bases, leaving 15 bases between them. The CDR3 loop reads CSVAGTPISGANVLTF. CDR3 DNA: TGCAGCGTAGCCGGGACACCTATCTCTGGGGCCAACGTCCTGACTTTC.

V is TRBV10-3 and J is TRBJ1-2, with D unclear. This CDR3 is built from 15 residues. Germline V gene data show CDR1 as ENHRY and CDR2 as SYGVKD. Trimming removed 10 bases at V and 0 bases at J, with 18 bases between. DNA for the CDR3: TGTGCCACCTTGGGCAACATTTTAGCTAACTATGGCTACACCTTC. Protein: CATLGNILANYGYTF.